The 16 T cell receptor beta chains below come from one sample, sequenced in a study of blood T cell repertoires in COVID-19. Libraries were prepared by immunoSEQ multiplex PCR; TCRdb keeps only in-frame clonotypes and omits some of them. The table includes around 200,000 clones, about four fifths detected once. The sequenced sample was peripheral blood. The receptors derive from a human donor in a cohort sampled during active COVID-19.

The table lists this clone with a few counts. The V call is TRBV27, the J call TRBJ1-5, with D possibly matching TRBD1 (5 bases). The CDR3 is made up of 14 amino acids. CDR1 and CDR2 from the germline V gene are MNHEY and SMNVEV (reference sequence). Trimming took off 2 bases at V and 5 bases at J, with 10 bases between the two ends. The CDR3 DNA follows: TGTGCCAGCAGTTTAGCTCAGGGTTATCAGCCCCAGCATTTT. As protein: CASSLAQGYQPQHF.

V and J are TRBV6-5 and TRBJ2-1; 7 nucleotides agree with TRBD2. Germline trimming cut 6 bases from V and 2 bases from J; bases unmatched to any gene: 7. Germline CDR1 MNHEY, CDR2 SVGAGI. CDR3 length equals 15 residues. The DNA for the CDR3 is TGTGCCAGCAGACCCCGGGGGGACCCCTACAATGAGCAGTTCTTC. It yields the protein CASRPRGDPYNEQFF.

The J gene is TRBJ1-2, the V gene TRBV5-1, with 8 bases aligning to TRBD1. Germline CDR1 reads SGHRS; CDR2 reads YFSETQ. V gave up 1 base and J gave up 3 bases; unmatched junction bases: 2. This CDR3 has 14 residues. CDR3 sequence reads: CASSLLTGDYGYTF. CDR3 in DNA: TGCGCCAGCAGCTTGCTGACAGGGGACTATGGCTACACCTTC. Drawing the rest from reference TRBV5-1 and TRBJ1-2, the complete variable domain is KAGVTQTPRYLIKTRGQQVTLSCSPISGHRSVSWYQQTPGQGLQFLFEYFSETQRNKGNFPGRFSGRQFSNSRSEMNVSTLELGDSALYLCASSLLTGDYGYTFGSGTRLTVV.

There are a few counts of this clone. The chain uses TRBV4-1 and TRBJ2-7; possible D gene TRBD2, 7 bases. Germline V lookup: CDR1 MGHRA, CDR2 YSYEKL. Trimming took off 1 base at V and 3 bases at J, with 13 bases between the two ends. The CDR3 runs to 15 residues. As DNA, the CDR3 is TGCGCCAGCAGCCAAGCTGCGGGGGCTATCTACGAGCAGTACTTC. Its protein product is CASSQAAGAIYEQYF.

The gene calls are TRBV25-1 and TRBJ1-6, with 8 bases fitting TRBD1. V shed 10 bases, J shed 6 bases, and the junction held 8 bases outside the gene matches. This CDR3 contains 14 residues. Germline CDR1 MGHDK, CDR2 SYGVNS. The CDR3 DNA is TGTGCCACCGAGGGGGGACAGGTTAATTCACCCCTCCACTTT. Protein product: CATEGGQVNSPLHF.

V and J are TRBV7-9 and TRBJ1-1; D might be TRBD1 (5 bases). Germline V gene lookup returns CDR1 SEHNR and CDR2 FQNEAQ (reference sequence). The CDR3 has 13 amino acids. V was shortened by 10 bases and J by 4 bases, with 16 bases between the two germline ends. This chain's CDR3 is CATSIQGGTEAFF. The CDR3 DNA is TGTGCCACCTCCATCCAGGGCGGCACTGAAGCTTTCTTT. Full variable domain (rest looked up from reference TRBV7-9 and TRBJ1-1): DTGVSQNPRHKITKRGQNVTFRCDPISEHNRLYWYRQTLGQGPEFLTYFQNEAQLEKSRLLSDRFSAERPKGSFSTLEIQRTEQGDSAMYLCATSIQGGTEAFFGQGTRLTVV.

A word on this clone: Other DNA sequences from this sample encode an identical CDR3 as well. This sequence joins TRBV18 and TRBJ2-1, with 9 bases aligning to TRBD1. CDR1 is KGHSH, CDR2 LQKENI, per germline. Trimming took 3 bases from V and 6 from J; bases not matched to a gene: 0. This CDR3 is 13 amino acids long. CDR3 sequence reads: CASSPGQGNEQFF. CDR3 in DNA: TGTGCCAGCTCACCGGGACAGGGCAATGAGCAGTTCTTC.

The V gene is TRBV5-4, the J gene TRBJ1-6, with 7 positions matching TRBD1. Germline CDR1 is SGHNT and CDR2 is YYREEE (reference sequence). The CDR3 is 14 amino acids. Trimming took 1 base from V and 8 from J; bases not matched to a gene: 3. This chain's CDR3 is CASSLTGEDSPLHF. For the CDR3, the DNA is TGTGCCAGCAGCTTGACAGGGGAAGATTCACCCCTCCACTTT.

V and J are TRBV11-2 and TRBJ1-2; 9 bases line up with TRBD1. V trimming: 6 bases; J trimming: 3 bases; junction bases outside the gene matches: 11. Germline V gene data show CDR1 as SGHAT and CDR2 as FQNNGV. This CDR3 region has 16 residues. CDR3 sequence (DNA): TGTGCCAGCAGTTCCATCCGGGACAGGGAGGACTATGGCTACACCTTC. Translated, it gives CASSSIRDREDYGYTF.

The chain links TRBV19 to TRBJ1-1, with 8 positions matching TRBD1. The V gene's germline CDR1 is LNHDA and CDR2 SQIVND (reference sequence). The V gene end was trimmed by 3 bases and the J gene end by 6 bases; junction bases not matched to a gene: 9. This CDR3 is built from 15 residues. This CDR3 reads CASSIRGQFSPEAFF. The CDR3 DNA reads as TGTGCCAGTAGTATCAGGGGGCAATTTAGCCCTGAAGCTTTCTTT.

V usage is TRBV7-2 and J usage is TRBJ2-1; D is ambiguous. There are 14 residues in the CDR3. Trimming shortened V by 7 bases and J by 2 bases, and 12 bases separated the two germline ends. Germline lookup yields CDR1 SGHTA and CDR2 FQGNSA. CDR3 amino acids: CASTPVRAYNEQFF. The CDR3 DNA follows: TGTGCCAGCACCCCCGTAAGAGCCTACAATGAGCAGTTCTTC.

The rearrangement links TRBV10-3 to TRBJ2-3, with D possibly being TRBD2 (6 bases). Trimming cost V 6 bases and J 1 base, with 17 bases left between them. This CDR3 comprises 16 residues. From germline, CDR1 is ENHRY and CDR2 SYGVKD. The CDR3, as DNA: TGTGCCATCAGCTTCCTCGGAGGGCGGCGCACAGATACGCAGTATTTT. Its protein product is CAISFLGGRRTDTQYF.

The genes are TRBV10-3 and TRBJ2-4, with TRBD2 matching over 10 bases. The length of the CDR3 is 17 residues. V was pared by 10 bases and J by 0 bases, with 12 bases of the junction left unmatched. Germline V gene sequence: CDR1 ENHRY, CDR2 SYGVKD. DNA of the CDR3: TGTGCCACTAGCGGGGGCCCAGGGACCATAGCCAAAAACATTCAGTACTTC. This sequence encodes CATSGGPGTIAKNIQYF.

The chain combines TRBV5-4 with TRBJ2-2; 7 nucleotides line up with TRBD1. With V trimmed by 3 bases and J by 1 base, 9 bases remained unmatched. Germline CDR1 SGHNT, CDR2 YYREEE (reference sequence). The length of the CDR3 is 17 residues. CDR3 amino acids: CASSSSSDRRNTGELFF. CDR3 coding DNA: TGTGCCAGCAGCTCCAGTTCGGACAGGAGGAACACCGGGGAGCTGTTTTTT.

V usage is TRBV18 and J usage is TRBJ2-3; TRBD2 agrees at 7 bases. J lost 1 base, V lost 5 bases, and 15 bases had no gene match. The CDR3 is 18 residues long. The germline CDR1 and CDR2 sequences are KGHSH and LQKENI. CDR3 bases: TGTGCCAGCTCATCGATCACCGGGACTACGACCCGCACAGATACGCAGTATTTT. Amino acid sequence: CASSSITGTTTRTDTQYF.

The chain combines TRBV6-6 with TRBJ1-1; TRBD1 aligns across 7 bases. Germline CDR1 reads MNHNY; CDR2 reads SVGAGI (reference sequence). The CDR3 loop spans 15 amino acids. The junction had 7 bases not matched to a gene; V was cut back by 2 bases and J by 4 bases. CDR3 sequence: CASSYPGGLGTEAFF. The CDR3 DNA sequence: TGTGCCAGCAGTTACCCAGGGGGATTGGGCACTGAAGCTTTCTTT.